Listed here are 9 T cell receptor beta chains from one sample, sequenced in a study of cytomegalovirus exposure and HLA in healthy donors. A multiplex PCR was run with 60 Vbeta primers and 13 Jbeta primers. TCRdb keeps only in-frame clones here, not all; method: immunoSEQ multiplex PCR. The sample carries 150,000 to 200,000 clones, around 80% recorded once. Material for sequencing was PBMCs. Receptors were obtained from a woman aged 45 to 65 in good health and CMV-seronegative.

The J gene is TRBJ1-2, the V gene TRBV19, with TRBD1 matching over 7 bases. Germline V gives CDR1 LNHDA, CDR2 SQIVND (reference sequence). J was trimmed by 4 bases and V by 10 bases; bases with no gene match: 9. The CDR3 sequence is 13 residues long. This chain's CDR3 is CATVRQGTYGYTF. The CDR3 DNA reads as TGTGCCACCGTACGACAGGGAACCTATGGCTACACCTTC.

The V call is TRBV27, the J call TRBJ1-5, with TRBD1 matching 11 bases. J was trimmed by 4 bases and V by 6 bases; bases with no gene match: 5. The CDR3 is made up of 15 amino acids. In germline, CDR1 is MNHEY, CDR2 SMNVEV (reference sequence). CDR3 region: CASSSGTGGNQPQHF. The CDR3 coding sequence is TGTGCCAGCAGCTCCGGGACAGGGGGAAATCAGCCCCAGCATTTT.

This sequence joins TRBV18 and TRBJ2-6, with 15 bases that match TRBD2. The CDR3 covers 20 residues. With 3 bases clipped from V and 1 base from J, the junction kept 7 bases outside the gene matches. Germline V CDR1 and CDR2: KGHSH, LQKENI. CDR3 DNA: TGTGCCAGCTCACCGCGGACTAGCGGGGGGGCGGTTTCTGGGGCCAACGTCCTGACTTTC. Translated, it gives CASSPRTSGGAVSGANVLTF.

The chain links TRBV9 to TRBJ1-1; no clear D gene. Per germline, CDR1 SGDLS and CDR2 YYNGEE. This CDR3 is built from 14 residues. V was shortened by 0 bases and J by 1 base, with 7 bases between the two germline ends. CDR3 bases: TGTGCCAGCAGCGTAGGCGATAGGAACACTGAAGCTTTCTTT. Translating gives CASSVGDRNTEAFF.

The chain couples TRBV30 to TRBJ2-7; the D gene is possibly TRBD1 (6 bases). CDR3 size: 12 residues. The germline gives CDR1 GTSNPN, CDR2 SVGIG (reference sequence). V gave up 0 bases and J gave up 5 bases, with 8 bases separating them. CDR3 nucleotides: TGTGCCTGGAGTGTCCACAGGGACGAGCAGTACTTC. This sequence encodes CAWSVHRDEQYF.

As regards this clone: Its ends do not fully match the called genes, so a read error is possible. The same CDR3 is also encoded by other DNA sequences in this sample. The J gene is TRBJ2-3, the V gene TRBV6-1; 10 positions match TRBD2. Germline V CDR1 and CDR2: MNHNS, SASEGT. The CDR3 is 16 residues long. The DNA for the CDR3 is TGCGCCAGCAGTGAAGCGCGAGCGGGAGGGCCAGATACGCAGTATTTT. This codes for CASSEARAGGPDTQYF.

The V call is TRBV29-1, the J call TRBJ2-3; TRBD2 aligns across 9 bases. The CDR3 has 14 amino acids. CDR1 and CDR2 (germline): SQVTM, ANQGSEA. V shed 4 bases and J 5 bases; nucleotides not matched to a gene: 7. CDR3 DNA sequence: TGCAGCGTTGCTCCGGGACTAGCAGTAGATACGCAGTATTTT. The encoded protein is CSVAPGLAVDTQYF.

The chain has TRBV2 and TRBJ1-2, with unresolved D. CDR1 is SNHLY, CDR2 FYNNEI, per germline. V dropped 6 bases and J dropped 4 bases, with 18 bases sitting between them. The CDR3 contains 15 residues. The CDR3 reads CASRTEGAGLYGYTF. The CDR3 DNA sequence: TGTGCCAGCAGGACTGAAGGAGCGGGTCTCTATGGCTACACCTTC.

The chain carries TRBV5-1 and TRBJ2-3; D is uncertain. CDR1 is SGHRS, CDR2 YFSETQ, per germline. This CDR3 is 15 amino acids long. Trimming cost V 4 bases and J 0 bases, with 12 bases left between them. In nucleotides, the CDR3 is TGCGCCAGCAGCCTGGGTTCTTCTAGCACAGATACGCAGTATTTT. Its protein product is CASSLGSSSTDTQYF.